This TCR beta chain was captured in a study of neurological immune-mediated disorders. Over 200 million TCR-beta sequences from 15-18 subjects were obtained in each sequencing run. One entry per CDR3 protein results from TCRdb running MiXCR on the 5' RACE reads. Of 81,000 or so distinct CDR3 sequences listed, less than 5.5% are singletons. The study, taken as a whole, reports: Expanded clones shared no identical CDR3 amino acid sequences across subjects, which suggested private TCR-beta repertoires in all groups. Falling below healthy controls, multiple sclerosis showed the least TCR clonal expansion, while HTLV-1-associated myelopathy showed the most.

About this clonotype: The antigen is not known.

V lost 5 bases, J lost 6 bases, and 12 bases stayed unmatched. CDR1 and CDR2 from the germline V gene are MNHEY and SMNVEV (reference sequence). The CDR3 runs to 16 residues. The chain joins TRBV27 to TRBJ2-2, with 7 bases matching TRBD2. The clonotype comes from a woman between 25 and 40 years old with multiple sclerosis. The sample was PBMCs. DNA of the CDR3: TGTGCCAGCAGTCCCATGGGGGGAGGGCACGCCGGGGAGCTGTTTTTT. Its translation is CASSPMGGGHAGELFF.